This T cell receptor beta chain comes out of a study of T cells in Graves' hyperthyroidism and ophthalmopathy. TCR beta CDR3 region amplification was performed from RNA transcripts. An initial round of RT-PCR targeting the TCR CDR3 relied on the HTBI primer set. TCRdb fed the multiplex PCR reads into MiXCR, producing one record per CDR3 protein. Of about 640,000 distinct CDR3 sequences listed, under 25% are singletons. PBMCs were obtained from about 9 ml fresh peripheral blood. CDR3 length: 14 residues. The germline CDR1 and CDR2 sequences are SQVTM and ANQGSEA. Trimming at V came to 6 bases and at J to 0 bases, leaving 7 bases not matched to a gene.

The gene calls are TRBV29-1 and TRBJ1-1, with 7 bases fitting TRBD1. The sequenced sample was blood. The receptor comes from a man aged 30 to 39 with Graves' ophthalmopathy. CDR3 DNA sequence: TGCAGCGTCCAGACCCAGGGGGTGAACACTGAAGCTTTCTTT. Translating it yields CSVQTQGVNTEAFF.